This T cell receptor beta chain was sequenced in a study of neurological immune-mediated disorders. TCRdb used MiXCR to reprocess the 5' RACE reads, holding one entry per CDR3 protein. The sample has 15,000 or so distinct CDR3 sequences; around 15% are singletons. By share, this clonotype counts as medium-sized. The CDR3 is 16 amino acids. J gave up 0 bases and V 3 bases, and 9 bases lay outside the gene matches. Germline CDR1 DFQATT, CDR2 SNEGSKA (reference sequence). The chain carries TRBV20-1 and TRBJ2-3, with 7 bases identical to TRBD1. The sequenced material came from PBMCs. This receptor was identified in a man in his 60s with HTLV-1-associated myelopathy (HAM/TSP). CDR3 DNA sequence: TGCAGTGCTAGCCCCGCGGACAGGCTGAGCACAGATACGCAGTATTTT. Protein product: CSASPADRLSTDTQYF.